The 21 T cell receptor beta chains listed next were all sequenced from one sample in a study of human T cells and chemical hapten exposure. Sequencing started from total RNA isolated from unfractionated whole blood. Using its own MiXCR run on the 5' RACE reads, TCRdb lists one record per CDR3 protein. Of about 80,000 distinct CDR3 sequences in the sample, less than 9.5% are singletons; the top ten hold 2% to 2.5%. The source of these receptors is a male donor in good health.

This clonotype has just a few counts. This sequence joins TRBV3-1 and TRBJ2-1; perhaps TRBD1 as D (6 bases). The V gene lost 4 bases and the J gene lost 3 bases, with 13 bases spanning the gap. This CDR3 comprises 15 residues. The V gene's germline CDR1 is LGHDT and CDR2 YNNKEL (reference sequence). In nucleotides, the CDR3 is TGTGCCAGCAGCCCCACAGGGAACGACTACAATGAGCAGTTCTTC. This encodes CASSPTGNDYNEQFF.

This clonotype was seen repeatedly, ten times or more. V gene TRBV3-1 combines with J gene TRBJ1-1; D unclear. The CDR3 runs 14 residues. CDR1 is LGHDT and CDR2 is YNNKEL in the germline V gene (reference sequence). V was trimmed by 3 bases and J by 3 bases, leaving 11 bases between them. The CDR3 coding sequence is TGTGCCAGCAGCCATCTCCGGGATGACACTGAAGCTTTCTTT. Protein sequence: CASSHLRDDTEAFF.

This clonotype has only a few counts. This chain connects TRBV24-1 to TRBJ2-2; D may correspond to TRBD1 or TRBD2 (5 bases each). V was trimmed by 3 bases and J by 0 bases, leaving 16 bases between them. This CDR3 is built from 18 residues. CDR1 KGHDR and CDR2 SFDVKD come from the germline V gene. The CDR3 DNA reads TGTGCCACCAGTGATCAAAAACGGGGCAGTTCGAACACCGGGGAGCTGTTTTTT. It translates to CATSDQKRGSSNTGELFF.

CDR3 in amino acids: CASTVQGTEDNEQFF. The CDR3 bases are TGTGCCAGCACCGTACAGGGGACGGAGGACAATGAGCAGTTCTTC. The chain combines TRBV6-1 with TRBJ2-1, with TRBD1 matching 7 bases. V shed 7 bases, J shed 5 bases, and the junction held 11 bases outside the gene matches. From germline, CDR1 is MNHNS and CDR2 SASEGT. This CDR3 has 15 amino acids.

This clonotype turned up a few times. Here the CDR3 reads CASSSLGANEKLFF. In nucleotides, the CDR3 is TGTGCCAGCAGTTCGCTGGGGGCTAATGAAAAACTGTTTTTT. V and J are TRBV12-3 or TRBV12-4 and TRBJ1-4; D perhaps matches TRBD1 (5 bases). V was pared by 4 bases and J by 3 bases, with 9 bases between. The length of the CDR3 is 14 residues.

This clonotype was picked up a small number of times. This chain joins TRBV10-3 and TRBJ1-3; a weak D match, TRBD1 (5 bases). This CDR3 has 13 residues. The germline V gene encodes CDR1 ENHRY and CDR2 SYGVKD. V was shortened by 8 bases and J by 2 bases, with 10 bases between the two germline ends. The CDR3 loop reads CAIGGPPGNTIYF. The CDR3 DNA follows: TGTGCCATCGGGGGACCTCCTGGAAACACCATATATTTT.

V gene TRBV7-2 combines with J gene TRBJ2-5; D gene unclear. The CDR3 is made up of 13 amino acids. Germline V gene data show CDR1 as SGHTA and CDR2 as FQGNSA. V shed 1 base and J shed 2 bases, with 5 bases lying between them. CDR3 region: CASSLVEQETQYF. CDR3 coding DNA: TGTGCCAGCAGCTTAGTCGAACAAGAGACCCAGTACTTC.

This clonotype was seen a handful of times. The chain has TRBV29-1 and TRBJ1-1, with 7 nucleotides matching TRBD1. The CDR3 runs 13 residues. In germline, CDR1 is SQVTM, CDR2 ANQGSEA. V was clipped by 3 bases and J by 5 bases; unmatched bases: 6. The CDR3: CSVDVSGGTEAFF. The DNA of the CDR3 is TGCAGCGTTGACGTGTCAGGGGGAACTGAAGCTTTCTTT.

With respect to this clonotype: This may come from a read error, since a much larger clone is one base off. The rearrangement uses TRBV5-6 and TRBJ2-3; no clear D. The germline CDR1 and CDR2 sequences are SGHDT and YYEEEE. V was pared by 3 bases and J by 5 bases, with 7 bases between. This CDR3 spans 12 amino acids. This chain's CDR3 is CASSSRGDTQYF. CDR3 DNA: TGTGCCAGCAGCTCCCGTGGAGATACGCAGTATTTT.

This clonotype has at least ten counts. The rearrangement uses TRBV14 and TRBJ2-4; D perhaps matches TRBD1 (5 bases). The germline gives CDR1 SGHDN, CDR2 FVKESK. The germline V and J ends were trimmed by 4 bases and 1 base, with 14 bases remaining between them. The CDR3 is 16 residues long. The CDR3 nucleotides are TGTGCCAGCAGCCCATGGTCCAAGGGGGCCAAAAACATTCAGTACTTC. Protein sequence: CASSPWSKGAKNIQYF. The whole variable domain, remainder taken from reference TRBV14 and TRBJ2-4, is EAGVTQFPSHSVIEKGQTVTLRCDPISGHDNLYWYRRVMGKEIKFLLHFVKESKQDESGMPNNRFLAERTGGTYSTLKVQPAELEDSGVYFCASSPWSKGAKNIQYFGAGTRLSVL.

The sample holds many counts of this clonotype. This sequence joins TRBV7-2 and TRBJ1-2; weak D call: TRBD1 (5 bases). The CDR3 runs 14 residues. Trimming removed 0 bases at V and 6 bases at J, with 11 bases between. Germline assignment: CDR1 SGHTA and CDR2 FQGNSA. The CDR3 bases are TGTGCCAGCAGCTTAGCGGGCAGGGTAGATGGCTACACCTTC. It yields the protein CASSLAGRVDGYTF.

The table lists this clonotype with a few counts. The chain couples TRBV3-1 to TRBJ2-7; D remains ambiguous. This CDR3 has 14 residues. From germline, CDR1 is LGHDT and CDR2 YNNKEL (reference sequence). V was clipped by 4 bases and J by 2 bases, with 12 bases between them. The chain's CDR3 is CASSRYSGAYEQYF. For the CDR3, the DNA is TGTGCCAGCAGCCGATATAGTGGGGCCTACGAGCAGTACTTC.

Notes on this clonotype: A junction boundary mismatches the germline segment, possibly from a read error. The V call is TRBV5-1, the J call TRBJ2-2, with D possibly being TRBD1 or TRBD2 (5 bases each). Germline V gene data show CDR1 as SGHRS and CDR2 as YFSETQ. The CDR3 length is 16 residues. The CDR3 bases are TGCGCCAGCAGTTGGGGCAGGGAAACCCGGACCGGGGAGCGGTTTTTT. Its translation is CASSWGRETRTGERFF.

This clonotype was detected many times. The J gene is TRBJ2-7, the V gene TRBV29-1, with D unresolved. CDR1 and CDR2 from the germline V gene are SQVTM and ANQGSEA. V gave up 4 bases and J gave up 0 bases, with 16 bases separating them. The CDR3 has 15 residues. CDR3 amino acids: CSVAILRQASYEQYF. CDR3 DNA sequence: TGCAGCGTTGCAATCCTCAGGCAGGCCTCCTACGAGCAGTACTTC.

The CDR3 region has the DNA TGTGCCATCAAAGGTAGTAGCGGGGACCAAGAGACCCAGTACTTC. Translation gives CAIKGSSGDQETQYF. The rearrangement uses TRBV10-3 and TRBJ2-5, with TRBD2 identical over 8 bases. The V and J ends lost 7 bases and 0 bases, in that order; junction bases with no gene match: 7. The CDR3 runs 15 residues. CDR1 and CDR2 from the germline V gene are ENHRY and SYGVKD.

At least ten counts were recorded for this clonotype. V gene TRBV3-1 combines with J gene TRBJ2-3; D is undetermined. The germline CDR1 and CDR2 sequences are LGHDT and YNNKEL (reference sequence). V shed 4 bases and J shed 4 bases, with 15 bases lying between them. This CDR3 is 15 amino acids long. CDR3 protein: CASSLSGGWPDTQYF. The CDR3 nucleotides read TGTGCCAGCAGCCTTTCCGGTGGCTGGCCAGATACGCAGTATTTT.

The chain joins TRBV7-2 to TRBJ2-5, with D unresolved. In germline, CDR1 is SGHTA, CDR2 FQGNSA. The CDR3 contains 13 residues. Trimming removed 0 bases from V and 3 bases from J, with 5 bases in between. The CDR3 loop reads CASSLAREETQYF. For the CDR3, the DNA is TGTGCCAGCAGCTTAGCCAGAGAAGAGACCCAGTACTTC.

This clonotype was counted only a few times. The chain combines TRBV18 with TRBJ2-6; 10 bases are shared with TRBD2. Germline V gene data show CDR1 as KGHSH and CDR2 as LQKENI. V shed 3 bases and J 0 bases; nucleotides not matched to a gene: 5. The CDR3 is 18 residues long. The CDR3 region is CASSPPTSGVSGANVLTF. The CDR3 region has the DNA TGTGCCAGCTCACCCCCCACTAGCGGGGTCTCTGGGGCCAACGTCCTGACTTTC.

The chain has TRBV9 and TRBJ2-5; TRBD1 is a possible D gene (6 bases). Trimming took 4 bases from V and 2 from J, leaving 15 bases between them. Looked up from germline, CDR1 is SGDLS and CDR2 is YYNGEE. This CDR3 region has 15 residues. The CDR3 here is CASSPRTATQETQYF. DNA of the CDR3: TGTGCCAGCAGCCCCAGGACAGCTACACAAGAGACCCAGTACTTC.

This clonotype was picked up many times. The V and J genes are TRBV9 and TRBJ2-5; 11 bases are shared with TRBD2. V dropped 0 bases and J dropped 3; count of bases not matched to a gene: 4. Germline V gives CDR1 SGDLS, CDR2 YYNGEE. The CDR3 consists of 16 residues. CDR3 DNA sequence: TGTGCCAGCAGCGTAGAATTAGCGGGAGGGAAAGAGACCCAGTACTTC. Its protein is CASSVELAGGKETQYF.

There are many counts of this clonotype. The chain has TRBV7-9 and TRBJ2-3; D gene unclear. V lost 5 bases to trimming and J lost 1 base, with 13 bases between them. The CDR3 is 15 amino acids. Germline V lookup: CDR1 SEHNR, CDR2 FQNEAQ (reference sequence). The DNA for the CDR3 is TGTGCCAGCAGCCCGGGCCCAGGCGGCACAGATACGCAGTATTTT. Its protein is CASSPGPGGTDTQYF.